This T cell receptor beta chain was found in a study of cytomegalovirus exposure and HLA in healthy donors. The J segment lost 2 bases and the V segment lost 0 bases, leaving 3 bases of the junction unmatched. Germline loops: CDR1 LGHNA, CDR2 YNFKEQ. The CDR3 is 15 amino acids. In its sample, this clone was seen a few times. Primers included in the PCR were 60 Vbeta and 13 Jbeta primers. Generated by immunoSEQ multiplex PCR, the TCRdb table keeps only in-frame clones and is missing some. This sample carries tens of thousands of clones, 75% to 80% of them seen once, and the ten largest clones take 4.5% to 7%.

The clonotype was recovered from a female donor in good health and CMV-seronegative. The source material was PBMCs. The gene calls are TRBV4-2 and TRBJ1-1; 7 bases align to TRBD1. CDR3 protein: CASSQEQGGNTEAFF. CDR3 nucleotides: TGTGCCAGCAGCCAAGAACAAGGGGGCAACACTGAAGCTTTCTTT.